The sequence of this T cell receptor (beta chain) was determined in a study of cytomegalovirus exposure and HLA in healthy donors. Study observations and caveats: Sequencing depth across donors, presence/absence analyses assumed, was roughly uniform. HLA alleles showed associations with 16,951 TCR beta sequences in a later analysis, at a 0.05 false discovery rate. Reports showed the classifier diagnosing cytomegalovirus status with high specificity and sensitivity.

The CDR3 is 16 residues long. Germline V gene lookup returns CDR1 SNHLY and CDR2 FYNNEI. V lost 8 bases and J lost 8; bases outside the gene matches: 10. PCR used 60 Vbeta primers and 13 Jbeta primers. Data came from immunoSEQ multiplex PCR; TCRdb stores just in-frame clones and leaves some out. The sample records about 140,000 clones, around 65% being singletons. Notes on this clone: No antigen is known for it.

This chain links TRBV2 with TRBJ2-2, with 14 bases fitting TRBD2. Sequenced: PBMCs. The receptor comes from a male donor in good health and CMV-seronegative. The CDR3 DNA reads as TGTGCCAGCGGTTTCAGGACTAGCGGGGGGCCGGGGGAGCTGTTTTTT. It codes for CASGFRTSGGPGELFF.